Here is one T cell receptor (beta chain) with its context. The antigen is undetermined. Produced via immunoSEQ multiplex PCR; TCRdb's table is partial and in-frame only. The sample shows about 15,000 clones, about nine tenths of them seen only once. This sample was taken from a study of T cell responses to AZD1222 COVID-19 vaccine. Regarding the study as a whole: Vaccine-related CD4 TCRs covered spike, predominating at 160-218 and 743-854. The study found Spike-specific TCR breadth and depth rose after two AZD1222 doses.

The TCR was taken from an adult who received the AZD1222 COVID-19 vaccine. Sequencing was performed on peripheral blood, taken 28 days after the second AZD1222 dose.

The CDR3 sequence: CATGAGPRAYEQYF. The CDR3 DNA sequence: TGTGCCACCGGAGCGGGGCCCAGAGCCTACGAGCAGTACTTC. The gene calls are TRBV27 and TRBJ2-7, with TRBD2 identical over 7 bases. CDR3 size: 14 residues. Germline CDR1 is MNHEY and CDR2 is SMNVEV (reference sequence). Trimming cost V 10 bases and J 2 bases; bases outside gene matches: 11.